This passage covers 9 T cell receptor beta chains from one sample sequenced in a study of T-cell memory formation after mild COVID-19. Each CDR3 protein gets one entry after TCRdb re-called the 5' RACE reads with MiXCR. The sample yields hundreds of thousands of distinct CDR3 sequences, approximately 15% seen once. The sequenced sample consisted of PBMCs or a T cell subset sorted from them (not recorded which). The receptors were gathered from an adult woman who had mild COVID-19 (a few samples of this study predate the infection). Cell type and time point are not known.

As for this clonotype: One end of the junction is discordant with germline, which a read error may explain. V usage is TRBV7-9 and J usage is TRBJ2-2; no clear D gene. This CDR3 is 14 amino acids long. Germline assignment: CDR1 SEHNR and CDR2 FQNEAQ (reference sequence). In nucleotides, the CDR3 is TGTGCCAGCAGATTAGACGGAAACACCGGGGAGCTGTTTTTT. Protein product: CASRLDGNTGELFF. The variable domain in full, completed from reference TRBV7-9 and TRBJ2-2, reads DTGVSQNPRHKITKRGQNVTFRCDPISEHNRLYWYRQTLGQGPEFLTYFQNEAQLEKSRLLSDRFSAERPKGSFSTLEIQRTEQGDSAMYLCASRLDGNTGELFFGEGSRLTVL.

The rearrangement links TRBV20-1 to TRBJ2-7, with no clear D. V lost 2 bases and J 1 base, leaving 6 bases between the germline ends. From germline, CDR1 is DFQATT and CDR2 SNEGSKA (reference sequence). The CDR3 has 12 residues. The CDR3 reads CSARRRSYEQYF. CDR3 nucleotide sequence: TGCAGTGCTAGACGCAGATCCTACGAGCAGTACTTC.

This clonotype appeared a few times. This chain connects TRBV5-1 to TRBJ1-2, with D hard to call. The CDR3 is 14 amino acids. The germline CDR1 and CDR2 sequences are SGHRS and YFSETQ. V was trimmed by 4 bases and J by 8 bases, leaving 18 bases between them. The CDR3 loop is CASSGGAGRVGYTF. The CDR3 DNA reads TGCGCCAGCAGCGGAGGTGCGGGGAGAGTCGGCTACACCTTC.

This clonotype was observed a few times. The rearrangement links TRBV19 to TRBJ1-2; no reliable D call. Germline CDR1 is LNHDA and CDR2 is SQIVND (reference sequence). Trimming pared 6 bases from V and 5 bases from J, leaving 13 bases between. The CDR3 totals 13 residues. The CDR3 sequence is CASRIPREYGYTF. CDR3 bases: TGTGCCAGTAGAATTCCCAGAGAATATGGCTACACCTTC.

This clonotype turned up a few times. The CDR3 DNA reads TGCAGTGCATTGCCTAGCGGGTCCTACGAGCAGTACTTC. Its protein is CSALPSGSYEQYF. J is TRBJ2-7 and V is TRBV20-1, with TRBD2 matching 8 bases. Trimming took 6 bases from V and 1 from J; bases not matched to a gene: 5. In germline, CDR1 is DFQATT, CDR2 SNEGSKA (reference sequence). This CDR3 spans 13 amino acids.

The genes are TRBV29-1 and TRBJ2-1; 14 positions agree with TRBD2. Germline values: CDR1 SQVTM, CDR2 ANQGSEA. This CDR3 spans 15 amino acids. The junction had 7 bases not matched to a gene; V was cut back by 3 bases and J by 9 bases. The CDR3 here is CSVEGTSGRFVEQFF. For the CDR3, the DNA is TGCAGCGTTGAGGGGACTAGCGGGAGATTTGTTGAGCAGTTCTTC.

The chain uses TRBV12-3 or TRBV12-4 and TRBJ2-3; D remains unclear. Trimming pared 5 bases from V and 2 bases from J, leaving 11 bases between. CDR3 length: 14 residues. CDR3: CASSPWIDTDTQYF. CDR3 in DNA: TGTGCCAGCAGTCCCTGGATTGACACAGATACGCAGTATTTT.

V is TRBV12-3 or TRBV12-4 and J is TRBJ2-1; D is possibly TRBD1 or TRBD2 (6 bases each). This CDR3 has 19 amino acids. Trimming took off 4 bases at V and 5 bases at J, with 27 bases between the two ends. The CDR3 protein is CASSWRVRDTPRFDNEQFF. CDR3 nucleotide sequence: TGTGCCAGCAGTTGGCGAGTGCGGGACACCCCCAGGTTCGACAATGAGCAGTTCTTC.

V gene TRBV15 combines with J gene TRBJ1-1; D unclear. Per germline, CDR1 LNHNV and CDR2 YYDKDF (reference sequence). This CDR3 has 14 amino acids. Trimming pared 5 bases from V and 5 bases from J, leaving 15 bases between. The CDR3 nucleotides are TGTGCCACCAGCGGCTTAGCTTTAAGGACTGAAGCTTTCTTT. This sequence encodes CATSGLALRTEAFF.